These T cell receptor beta chains were read from a single sample in a study of cytomegalovirus exposure and HLA in healthy donors. Produced via immunoSEQ multiplex PCR; TCRdb's table is partial and in-frame only. The table includes roughly 140,000 clones, around three quarters detected once. The sequenced sample was PBMCs. All receptors come from a woman in her thirties or forties in good health and CMV-seronegative. Both conserved end residues are part of each CDR3. The D gene is left open where the match is weak. Not every row has a clone size; where given, it reads once, few, many or a size class.

j_call d_call clone_size v_call cdr3_nt cdr3_aa
TRBJ2-7 TRBD1 . TRBV18 TGTGCCAGCTCACCACAACGGACAGGGTCTATGTACGAGCAGTACTTC CASSPQRTGSMYEQYF
TRBJ1-5 . . TRBV27 TGTGCCAGCAGTTGGCCCTACTACAGGACAGAAAAGAGCAATCAGCCCCAGCATTTT CASSWPYYRTEKSNQPQHF
TRBJ2-5 TRBD1 . TRBV4-1 TGCGCCAGCGGCCGACAGGGCATGGAGACCCAGTACTTC CASGRQGMETQYF
TRBJ2-7 TRBD1 . TRBV5-1 TGCGCCAGCAGCCGAGGACAGGGGGACGAGCAGTACTTC CASSRGQGDEQYF
TRBJ2-6 TRBD1 . TRBV10-3 TGTGCCATCAGTCGACAGGGGGTAGCTGGGGCCAACGTCCTGACTTTC CAISRQGVAGANVLTF
TRBJ2-7 TRBD2 . TRBV5-1 TGCGCCAGCACATTATCTAGCGGTGCTTCCTACGAGCAGTACTTC CASTLSSGASYEQYF
TRBJ1-2 TRBD1 . TRBV7-8 TGTGCCAGCAGCTCAAGGGACAGGGGCGCAAGAGGCTACACCTTC CASSSRDRGARGYTF
TRBJ1-3 . . TRBV7-6 TGTGCCAGCAGCTTAGAGGGGGTAGACTCTGGAAACACCATATATTTT CASSLEGVDSGNTIYF
TRBJ2-5 . . TRBV6-6 TGTGCCAGCAGTTACTGGCCTATAGAGGTCAGTGAGACCCAGTACTTC CASSYWPIEVSETQYF
TRBJ2-7 . . TRBV28 TGTGCCAGCAGTTTGCGACTCTCAAGCTCCTACGAGCAGTACTTC CASSLRLSSSYEQYF
TRBJ2-2 . . TRBV6-5 TGTGCCAGCAGACCGGGGGTGAACACCGGGGAGCTGTTTTTT CASRPGVNTGELFF
TRBJ2-1 TRBD2 . TRBV15 TGTGCCACCAGCCCTCCCTCCGGGGGGGACAATGAGCAGTTCTTC CATSPPSGGDNEQFF
TRBJ1-2 TRBD1 . TRBV19 TGTGCCAGTAGCCTGGGACAGTTCTACTATGGCTACACCTTC CASSLGQFYYGYTF
TRBJ2-7 TRBD1 once TRBV5-1 TGCGCCAGCAGCTTACAGGGGTCCGAGCAGTACTTC CASSLQGSEQYF
TRBJ2-7 TRBD1 . TRBV5-1 TGCGCCAGCTCGGACAGGGTTGAGTCGAAGCAGTACTTC CASSDRVESKQYF
TRBJ2-1 TRBD2 . TRBV18 TGTGCCAGCTCACCCCCAGCGGGAGCCAAGCTGTACAATGAGCAGTTCTTC CASSPPAGAKLYNEQFF
TRBJ1-1 . . TRBV28 TGTGCCAGCCAGCCAGGAGGGGCATGGACTGAAGCTTTCTTT CASQPGGAWTEAFF
TRBJ2-1 . once TRBV5-5 TGTGCCAGCGAGCGGGCGACGGGGGTAAACTACAATGAGCAGTTCTTC CASERATGVNYNEQFF
TRBJ1-5 . once TRBV7-9 TGTGCCAGCAGCCCACGGGGGGTTGCGGATCAGCCCCAGCATTTT CASSPRGVADQPQHF
TRBJ2-1 TRBD2 . TRBV28 TGTGCCAGCACCCCCTCTGGGGTAGCGGGGTACTATGAGCAGTTCTTC CASTPSGVAGYYEQFF
TRBJ2-7 TRBD2 . TRBV5-1 TGCGCCAGCACCTTAACCGGGACTAGCGCAGCCTACGAGCAGTACTTC CASTLTGTSAAYEQYF
TRBJ2-7 TRBD1 . TRBV7-9 TGTGCCAGTGGACGGCAGGGGGTGACCTACGAGCAGTACTTC CASGRQGVTYEQYF
TRBJ1-3 . . TRBV5-6 TGTGCCAGCAGCTTGCTGGGGGCGTCTGGAAACACCATATATTTT CASSLLGASGNTIYF
TRBJ2-5 TRBD2 . TRBV5-4 TGTGCCAGCAGCGTACGAGGCGGGGGGGCTGTAGAGACCCAGTACTTC CASSVRGGGAVETQYF
TRBJ2-1 TRBD2 . TRBV4-1 TGCGCCAGCAGCCAAGACGGTTCGGTAAGCGGGAGTGAGCAGTTCTTC CASSQDGSVSGSEQFF
TRBJ1-1 . few TRBV6-1 TGTGCCAGCACTCACCTGGGGGGGGCTAACACTGAAGCTTTCTTT CASTHLGGANTEAFF
TRBJ1-4 TRBD1 . TRBV18 TGTGCCAGCTCACCATCCGGGGACAGGGTTGAAAAACTGTTTTTT CASSPSGDRVEKLFF
TRBJ2-7 TRBD2 . TRBV6-1 TGTGCCAGCAGAGAAGGGACTAACTACGAGCAGTACTTC CASREGTNYEQYF
TRBJ2-6 . few TRBV5-4 TGTGCCAGCAGCTTGGGGACAGCTCTCTCTGGGGCCAACGTCCTGACTTTC CASSLGTALSGANVLTF
TRBJ1-2 TRBD1 . TRBV5-3 TGTGCCAGAAGCTTGGGGGGACAGGGATTACGTGGCTACACCTTC CARSLGGQGLRGYTF
TRBJ1-3 TRBD1 . TRBV9 TGTGCCAGCGGGCGACAGGGGTCTGGAAACACCATATATTTT CASGRQGSGNTIYF
TRBJ2-1 . . TRBV19 TGTGCCAGTAGTATAGACGGGGGATTCTACAATGAGCAGTTCTTC CASSIDGGFYNEQFF
TRBJ2-7 TRBD1 . TRBV4-1 TGCGCCAGCAGTCCGCGGGGTTTTCCCCGGGACAGGAGCTCCTACGAGCAGTACTTC CASSPRGFPRDRSSYEQYF
TRBJ2-2 TRBD1 . TRBV2 TGTGCCAGCAGTGCCCAGGGGGTCCCGAACACCGGGGAGCTGTTTTTT CASSAQGVPNTGELFF
TRBJ2-2 TRBD1 . TRBV5-1 TGCGCCAGCAGCTTACAGGGGTTTGCGAACACCGGGGAGCTGTTTTTT CASSLQGFANTGELFF
TRBJ2-1 . . TRBV28 TGTGCCAGCAGTCGTAGCGGAGGCAATGAGCAGTTCTTC CASSRSGGNEQFF
TRBJ2-7 . . TRBV5-1 TGCGCCAGCAGCATCCTTACGCAGTTCCCGGGCTCCTACGAGCAGTACTTC CASSILTQFPGSYEQYF